This T cell receptor (beta chain) was captured by sequencing in a study of tumor-infiltrating lymphocytes in glioblastoma multiforme. TCRB libraries came from RNA via three nested multiplex PCR rounds. Using its own MiXCR run on the multiplex PCR reads, TCRdb lists one record per CDR3 protein. The sample contains 8,900 or so distinct CDR3 sequences, around 74% of which appear only once. V was shortened by 0 bases and J by 3 bases, with 8 bases between the two germline ends. The germline V gene has CDR1 SGHAT and CDR2 FQNNGV. The CDR3 has 14 residues. The chain joins TRBV11-2 to TRBJ1-2; D unresolved. The TCR comes from a male donor with glioblastoma. Specimen: brain tumor tissue. CDR3 in DNA: TGTGCCAGCAGCTTAGAAAGATCGCACTATGGCTACACCTTC. It translates to CASSLERSHYGYTF.